Sequencing of this T cell receptor (beta chain) was carried out in a study of shared clonotypes between healthy human individuals. Findings and limits, study-wide: Clonotypes shared by all four donors outscored non-shared clonotypes in generation probability. Sample collection involved blood only; tissue repertoires are likely different.

Remarks on this clone: Its antigen is not identified.

Each subset's genomic DNA was shared equally among a number of immunoSEQ plates. Sequencing used immunoSEQ multiplex PCR; TCRdb keeps in-frame clones, though not all of them. The data show 1.5 million to 1.9 million clones, with 95% to 99% seen just once and around 0.45% held by the top ten. The sequencing sample was made of naive CD4+ T cells sorted from blood. The subset here: CD45RA+ positively selected. This sequence was found in a man younger than 40 in good health.

The CDR3 is CASSESGGGQPQHF. Written as DNA, the CDR3 is TGTGCCAGCAGTGAATCGGGGGGCGGTCAGCCCCAGCATTTT. The chain is built from TRBV6-1 and TRBJ1-5; TRBD1 is a possible D gene (6 bases). Germline values: CDR1 MNHNS, CDR2 SASEGT. There are 14 residues in the CDR3. The V end lost 2 bases, the J end lost 6 bases, and 11 bases lay between the germline ends.